The 21 T cell receptor beta chains presented below share a single source sample, sequenced in a study of cytomegalovirus exposure and HLA in healthy donors (dated by TCRdb to about 2017). Libraries came from the immunoSEQ multiplex PCR assay. In TCRdb, the immuneACCESS table is reduced to in-frame sequences with V and J assigned. These tables do not hold every clone; where another copy was compared, an unresolved V gene accounts for under half, and the others remain unexplained. This sample has 150,000 to 200,000 clones in its table, and 80% to 85% of those were observed once. The ten largest clones capture approximately 3% of the sample. The source material was PBMCs. Every receptor here comes from a woman aged 18-35 years in good health and CMV-seropositive.

The chain carries TRBV5-3 and TRBJ2-7, with D possibly being TRBD2 (6 bases). TRBV5-3 is labeled an ORF, and its function is uncertain. CDR3 length: 17 residues. The germline V and J ends were trimmed by 4 bases and 5 bases, with 25 bases remaining between them. CDR3 residues: CARSRPGLGEVPDEQYF. CDR3 sequence (DNA): TGTGCCAGAAGCAGACCGGGGCTGGGGGAGGTCCCAGACGAGCAGTACTTC.

V usage is TRBV6-1 and J usage is TRBJ1-3; tentatively, D is TRBD1 (5 bases). Trimming pared 1 base from V and 8 bases from J, leaving 9 bases between. The V gene's germline CDR1 is MNHNS and CDR2 SASEGT. The CDR3 spans 13 residues. The CDR3 DNA reads as TGTGCCAGCAGTGAAGAGGGAGGGGACACCATATATTTT. It codes for CASSEEGGDTIYF.

V gene TRBV28 combines with J gene TRBJ1-5, with 7 bases matching TRBD1. The junction had 3 bases not matched to a gene; V was cut back by 5 bases and J by 2 bases. The CDR3 covers 14 residues. Germline CDR1 and CDR2: MDHEN and SYDVKM. This CDR3 reads CASSRDRGNQPQHF. CDR3 DNA: TGTGCCAGCAGTAGAGACAGGGGCAATCAGCCCCAGCATTTT. Full variable domain (missing parts from reference TRBV28 and TRBJ1-5): DVKVTQSSRYLVKRTGEKVFLECVQDMDHENMFWYRQDPGLGLRLIYFSYDVKMKEKGDIPEGYSVSREKKERFSLILESASTNQTSMYLCASSRDRGNQPQHFGDGTRLSIL.

This chain links TRBV13 with TRBJ1-6; 11 nucleotides agree with TRBD1. Germline loops: CDR1 PRHDT, CDR2 FYEKMQ (reference sequence). The V segment lost 0 bases and the J segment 9 bases; nucleotides outside the gene matches: 1. This CDR3 region has 15 residues. In DNA, the CDR3 is TGTGCCAGCAGCTTAGGCGGGACAGGGGGTTCACCCCTCCACTTT. Residues: CASSLGGTGGSPLHF.

The chain links TRBV2 to TRBJ1-1, with a tentative D call TRBD1 (5 bases). V was trimmed by 9 bases and J by 1 base, leaving 12 bases between them. The CDR3 has 13 residues. Germline V gene data show CDR1 as SNHLY and CDR2 as FYNNEI. The DNA for the CDR3 is TGTGCCAGGGCTGGGGCGCCGAACACTGAAGCTTTCTTT. It translates to CARAGAPNTEAFF.

This clone was detected only once. The CDR3 sequence is CASSSSQYYNEQFF. In DNA, the CDR3 is TGTGCCAGCAGCTCGTCACAGTATTACAATGAGCAGTTCTTC. This sequence joins TRBV11-2 and TRBJ2-1; D is ambiguous. The CDR3 totals 14 residues. V was clipped by 4 bases and J by 4 bases, with 11 bases between them. CDR1 is SGHAT and CDR2 is FQNNGV in the germline V gene.

The V call is TRBV6-1, the J call TRBJ1-2, with D uncertain. Germline CDR1 and CDR2: MNHNS and SASEGT. CDR3 length equals 10 residues. Trimming cost V 3 bases and J 8 bases, with 4 bases left between them. Here the CDR3 reads CASSEEGYTF. Written as DNA, the CDR3 is TGTGCCAGCAGTGAGGAGGGCTACACCTTC.

The gene calls are TRBV5-1 and TRBJ1-1; D may be TRBD1 (6 bases). There are 13 residues in the CDR3. CDR1 and CDR2 from the germline V gene are SGHRS and YFSETQ. The V and J ends lost 4 bases and 5 bases respectively, with 12 bases between them. The CDR3 loop reads CASSIQGRTEAFF. The DNA for the CDR3 is TGCGCCAGCAGCATACAGGGAAGAACTGAAGCTTTCTTT.

The gene calls are TRBV2 and TRBJ2-2; the D gene is possibly TRBD1 (5 bases). The CDR3 sequence is 13 residues long. Trimming took off 4 bases at V and 3 bases at J, with 6 bases between the two ends. The germline V gene has CDR1 SNHLY and CDR2 FYNNEI. As DNA, the CDR3 is TGTGCCAGCAGTGGACAGTACACCGGGGAGCTGTTTTTT. Encoded protein: CASSGQYTGELFF.

The rearrangement links TRBV7-9 to TRBJ2-5; 8 bases map to TRBD2. Germline-derived CDR1 and CDR2 are SEHNR and FQNEAQ (reference sequence). The CDR3 sequence is 15 residues long. V lost 3 bases to trimming and J lost 4 bases; unmatched junction nucleotides: 7. In DNA form, the CDR3 reads TGTGCCAGCAGCTTGAGATTAGCGGGGACAGAGACCCAGTACTTC. It specifies CASSLRLAGTETQYF. Full variable domain (missing parts from reference TRBV7-9 and TRBJ2-5): DTGVSQNPRHKITKRGQNVTFRCDPISEHNRLYWYRQTLGQGPEFLTYFQNEAQLEKSRLLSDRFSAERPKGSFSTLEIQRTEQGDSAMYLCASSLRLAGTETQYFGPGTRLLVL.

The V call is TRBV6-4, the J call TRBJ1-4; D unresolved. V lost 10 bases to trimming and J lost 3 bases, with 9 bases between them. The CDR3 extends over 12 amino acids. CDR1 and CDR2 (germline): MRHNA, SNTAGT. The CDR3 region is CATPFANEKLFF. For the CDR3, the DNA is TGTGCCACCCCGTTCGCTAATGAAAAACTGTTTTTT.

The gene calls are TRBV7-3 and TRBJ1-2; no definite D call. The ends were cut back, 2 bases at V and 1 base at J, with 5 bases in the middle. This CDR3 comprises 13 residues. The germline V gene has CDR1 SGHTA and CDR2 FQGTGA. CDR3 region: CASSLADNYGYTF. The CDR3 DNA reads as TGTGCCAGCAGCTTAGCGGATAACTATGGCTACACCTTC. Complete variable domain (other parts from reference TRBV7-3 and TRBJ1-2): GAGVSQTPSNKVTEKGKYVELRCDPISGHTALYWYRQSLGQGPEFLIYFQGTGAADDSGLPNDRFFAVRPEGSVSTLKIQRTERGDSAVYLCASSLADNYGYTFGSGTRLTVV.

DNA of the CDR3: TGCGCCAGCAGCCAAGATATAACACGCAAAAACATTCAGTACTTC. This encodes CASSQDITRKNIQYF. The chain recombines TRBV4-3 with TRBJ2-4; D not certain. This CDR3 region has 15 residues. V was trimmed by 0 bases and J by 3 bases, leaving 9 bases between them. Germline assignment: CDR1 LGHNA and CDR2 YSLEER.

The rearrangement links TRBV4-3 to TRBJ1-6, with TRBD1 as a possible D gene (6 bases). Trimming stripped 1 base from V and 7 bases from J, with 11 bases between. The CDR3 totals 15 residues. Germline CDR1 LGHNA, CDR2 YSLEER. The CDR3 DNA is TGCGCCAGCAGCCAAGGCCGGGACATAAATTCACCCCTCCACTTT. Amino acid sequence: CASSQGRDINSPLHF.

The genes are TRBV2 and TRBJ2-3; D perhaps matches TRBD1 (5 bases). CDR3 size: 14 residues. V lost 6 bases to trimming and J lost 4 bases, with 14 bases between them. The germline CDR1 and CDR2 sequences are SNHLY and FYNNEI. CDR3 DNA sequence: TGTGCCAGCAGCGACAGTCCTGGGGCAGATACGCAGTATTTT. Its protein product is CASSDSPGADTQYF. Filled out from reference TRBV2 and TRBJ2-3, the complete variable domain reads EPEVTQTPSHQVTQMGQEVILRCVPISNHLYFYWYRQILGQKVEFLVSFYNNEISEKSEIFDDQFSVERPDGSNFTLKIRSTKLEDSAMYFCASSDSPGADTQYFGPGTRLTVL.

The chain employs TRBV19 and TRBJ2-7; D is possibly TRBD2 (6 bases). The CDR3 consists of 13 residues. V lost 8 bases and J lost 0, with 11 bases in between. The germline gives CDR1 LNHDA, CDR2 SQIVND (reference sequence). The CDR3 DNA reads as TGTGCCAGTCGGGACTCCTACTCCTACGAGCAGTACTTC. It translates to CASRDSYSYEQYF.

The rearrangement links TRBV7-6 to TRBJ1-1, with 9 bases that match TRBD1. The germline CDR1 and CDR2 sequences are SGHVS and FNYEAQ. V dropped 1 base and J dropped 7; count of bases not matched to a gene: 1. This CDR3 has 13 amino acids. The CDR3 DNA sequence: TGTGCCAGCAGCTTAGGGACAGGGGTTGAAGCTTTCTTT. Its translation: CASSLGTGVEAFF.

The genes are TRBV15 and TRBJ1-3; no clear D. V lost 0 bases and J 0 bases, leaving 15 bases between the germline ends. The CDR3 has 18 amino acids. The germline CDR1 and CDR2 sequences are LNHNV and YYDKDF (reference sequence). The CDR3 nucleotides are TGTGCCACCAGCAGAGATCGGGAATACGGGAGCTCTGGAAACACCATATATTTT. Translation gives CATSRDREYGSSGNTIYF.

This clone was counted a single time. The V and J genes are TRBV19 and TRBJ2-7; 8 bases map to TRBD1. The V gene end was trimmed by 5 bases and the J gene end by 3 bases; junction bases not matched to a gene: 9. Germline lookup yields CDR1 LNHDA and CDR2 SQIVND (reference sequence). CDR3 length equals 15 residues. CDR3 region: CASSPMHRGNYEQYF. CDR3 sequence (DNA): TGTGCCAGTAGTCCCATGCACAGGGGGAACTACGAGCAGTACTTC.

This chain connects TRBV14 to TRBJ2-7; 10 bases align to TRBD1. This CDR3 spans 16 amino acids. Germline V gene sequence: CDR1 SGHDN, CDR2 FVKESK. Trimming at V came to 1 base and at J to 4 bases, leaving 7 bases not matched to a gene. CDR3 in DNA: TGTGCCAGCAGCCAAGCTGGACAGGGGGTTTTATACGAGCAGTACTTC. It codes for CASSQAGQGVLYEQYF.

The chain couples TRBV7-3 to TRBJ2-5; 11 nucleotides match TRBD1. The CDR3 loop spans 16 amino acids. The junction had 10 bases not matched to a gene; V was cut back by 5 bases and J by 5 bases. The germline CDR1 and CDR2 sequences are SGHTA and FQGTGA. The CDR3 bases are TGTGCCAGCAGCACAGGACAGGGGGCGATCGGGGAGACCCAGTACTTC. This codes for CASSTGQGAIGETQYF.